The clone carrying this T cell receptor beta chain occurred many times. Its specificity is not known. Libraries were prepared by immunoSEQ multiplex PCR; TCRdb keeps only in-frame clonotypes and omits some of them. The table records around 9,900 clones, about 23% of them present only once. The sample originates from a study of sequential checkpoint blockade in melanoma. Background on the study: First-line arms were nivolumab then ipilimumab, or the reverse, randomized 1:1. Twenty-two patients had matched tumor biopsies before treatment and at week 13 after nivolumab or ipilimumab alone.

CDR1 SGDLS and CDR2 YYNGEE come from the germline V gene. The CDR3 is made up of 15 amino acids. Trimming removed 0 bases at V and 2 bases at J, with 10 bases between. General observations from the study: Tumor T-cell fraction and clonality correlated with PD-L1 and CD8+ counts.

Treatment of the sample: randomized to nivolumab then ipilimumab (arm A) or the reverse (arm B). V gene TRBV9 combines with J gene TRBJ2-3; D gene unclear. Source: tumor tissue (inferred from file names), taken from a patient given nivolumab and ipilimumab in sequence. The sequence came from a human donor with melanoma. Here the CDR3 DNA reads TGTGCCAGCAGCGTAGCTGACGGAACCACAGATACGCAGTATTTT. Encoded protein: CASSVADGTTDTQYF.